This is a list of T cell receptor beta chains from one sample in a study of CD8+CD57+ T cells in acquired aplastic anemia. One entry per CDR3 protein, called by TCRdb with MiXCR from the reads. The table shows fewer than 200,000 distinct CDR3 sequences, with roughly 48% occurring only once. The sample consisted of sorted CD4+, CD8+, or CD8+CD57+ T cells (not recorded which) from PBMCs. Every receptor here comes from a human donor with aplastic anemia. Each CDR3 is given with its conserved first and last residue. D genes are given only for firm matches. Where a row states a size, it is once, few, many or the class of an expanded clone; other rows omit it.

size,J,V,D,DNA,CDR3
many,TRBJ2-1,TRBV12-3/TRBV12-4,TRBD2,TGTGCCAGCAGCTCCAGGACTAGCAATGAGCAGTTCTTC,CASSSRTSNEQFF
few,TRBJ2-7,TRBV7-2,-,TGTGCCAGCAGCTTAGCGGATACCTACGAGCAGTACTTC,CASSLADTYEQYF
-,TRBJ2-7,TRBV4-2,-,TGTGCCAGCAGCCAAGACTTTGGTGCATACGAGCAGTACTTC,CASSQDFGAYEQYF
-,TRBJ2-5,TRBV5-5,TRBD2,TGTGCCAGCAGCTCTGCGGGGGGGCGTGAGACCCAGTACTTC,CASSSAGGRETQYF
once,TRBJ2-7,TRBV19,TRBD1,TGTGCCAGTAGTATAGTCTGGAGGGACAGGGGCTCCTACGAGCAGTACTTC,CASSIVWRDRGSYEQYF
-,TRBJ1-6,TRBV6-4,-,TGTGCCGGACTCCAGGGCCAGGGTTCACCCTTCCACTTT,CAGLQGQGSPFHF
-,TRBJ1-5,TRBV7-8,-,TGTGCCAGCAGCATAATAGAGGATCAGCCCCAGCATTTT,CASSIIEDQPQHF
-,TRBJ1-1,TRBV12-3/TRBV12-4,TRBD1,TGTGCCAGCAGATTTCGGACAGGGCGAGTCACTGAAGCTTTCTTT,CASRFRTGRVTEAFF
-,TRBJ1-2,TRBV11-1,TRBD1,TGTGCCAGCAGCTACGGGACAGGAGCCCCGTTTTATGGCTACACCTTC,CASSYGTGAPFYGYTF
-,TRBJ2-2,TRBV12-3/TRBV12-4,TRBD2,TGTGCCAGCAGTTCACGACTAGCTCGCACCGGGGAGCTGTTTTTT,CASSSRLARTGELFF